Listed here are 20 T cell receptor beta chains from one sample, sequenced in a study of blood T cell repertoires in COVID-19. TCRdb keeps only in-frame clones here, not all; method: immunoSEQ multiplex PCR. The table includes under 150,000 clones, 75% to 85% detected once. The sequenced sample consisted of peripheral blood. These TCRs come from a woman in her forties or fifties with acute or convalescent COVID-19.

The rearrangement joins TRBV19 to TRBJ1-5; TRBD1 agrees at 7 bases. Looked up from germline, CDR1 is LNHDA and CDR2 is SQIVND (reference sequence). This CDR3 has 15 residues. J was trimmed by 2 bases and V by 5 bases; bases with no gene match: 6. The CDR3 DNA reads TGTGCCAGTAGTGGAGGGGGCTGGGGCAATCAGCCCCAGCATTTT. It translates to CASSGGGWGNQPQHF.

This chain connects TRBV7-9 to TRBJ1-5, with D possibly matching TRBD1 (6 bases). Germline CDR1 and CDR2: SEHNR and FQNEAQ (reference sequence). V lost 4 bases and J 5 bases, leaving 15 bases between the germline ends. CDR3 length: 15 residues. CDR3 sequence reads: CASSYAGGFDQPQHF. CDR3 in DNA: TGTGCCAGCAGCTATGCGGGGGGCTTTGATCAGCCCCAGCATTTT.

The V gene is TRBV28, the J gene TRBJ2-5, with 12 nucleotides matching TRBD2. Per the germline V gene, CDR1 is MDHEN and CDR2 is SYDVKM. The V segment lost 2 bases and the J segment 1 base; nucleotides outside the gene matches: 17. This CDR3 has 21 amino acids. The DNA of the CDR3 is TGTGCCAGCAGTTTAGGGCCCCTCCGGGTTCTGACTAGCGGGAGCCAAGAGACCCAGTACTTC. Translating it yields CASSLGPLRVLTSGSQETQYF.

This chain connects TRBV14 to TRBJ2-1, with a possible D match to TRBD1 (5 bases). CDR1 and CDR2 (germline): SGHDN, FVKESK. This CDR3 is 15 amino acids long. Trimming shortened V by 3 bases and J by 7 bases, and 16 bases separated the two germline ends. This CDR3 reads CASSQGLLQGNEQFF. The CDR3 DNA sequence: TGTGCCAGCAGCCAGGGGCTCCTACAAGGGAATGAGCAGTTCTTC.

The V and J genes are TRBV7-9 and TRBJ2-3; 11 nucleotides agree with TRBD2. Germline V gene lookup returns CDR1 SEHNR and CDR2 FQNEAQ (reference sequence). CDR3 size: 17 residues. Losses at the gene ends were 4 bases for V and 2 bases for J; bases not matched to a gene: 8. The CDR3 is CASSSLKTSGATDTQYF. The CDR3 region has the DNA TGTGCCAGCAGCTCCTTAAAGACTAGCGGGGCCACAGATACGCAGTATTTT.

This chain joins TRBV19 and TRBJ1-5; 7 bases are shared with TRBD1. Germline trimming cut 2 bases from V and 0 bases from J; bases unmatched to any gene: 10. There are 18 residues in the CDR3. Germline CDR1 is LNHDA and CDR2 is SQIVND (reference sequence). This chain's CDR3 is CASSILTGVRDSNQPQHF. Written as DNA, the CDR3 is TGTGCCAGTAGTATACTTACAGGGGTCAGAGATAGCAATCAGCCCCAGCATTTT.

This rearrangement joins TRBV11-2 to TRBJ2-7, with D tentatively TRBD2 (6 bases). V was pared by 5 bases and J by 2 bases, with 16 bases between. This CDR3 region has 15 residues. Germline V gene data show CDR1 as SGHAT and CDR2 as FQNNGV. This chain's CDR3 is CASSPGTLGAYEQYF. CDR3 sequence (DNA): TGTGCCAGCAGCCCCGGGACTTTAGGGGCCTACGAGCAGTACTTC.

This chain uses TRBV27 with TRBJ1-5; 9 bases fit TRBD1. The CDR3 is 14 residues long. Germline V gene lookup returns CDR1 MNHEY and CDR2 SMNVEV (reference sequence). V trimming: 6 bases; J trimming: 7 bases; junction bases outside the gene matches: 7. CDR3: CASSTQGAGQPQHF. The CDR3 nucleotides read TGTGCCAGCAGCACACAGGGGGCCGGGCAGCCCCAGCATTTT.

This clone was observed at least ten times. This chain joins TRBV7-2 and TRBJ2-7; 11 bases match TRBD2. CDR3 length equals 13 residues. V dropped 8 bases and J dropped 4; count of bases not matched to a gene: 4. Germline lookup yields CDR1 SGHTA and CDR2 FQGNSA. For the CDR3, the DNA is TGTGCCAGCGAGTCTAGCGGGGGGTACGAGCAGTACTTC. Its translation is CASESSGGYEQYF.

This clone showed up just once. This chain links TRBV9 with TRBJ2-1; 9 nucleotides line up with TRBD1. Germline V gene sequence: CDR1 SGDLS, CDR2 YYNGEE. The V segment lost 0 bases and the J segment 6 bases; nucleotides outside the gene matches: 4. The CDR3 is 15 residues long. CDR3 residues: CASSVAGQGGNEQFF. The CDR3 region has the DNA TGTGCCAGCAGCGTAGCGGGACAGGGAGGCAATGAGCAGTTCTTC.

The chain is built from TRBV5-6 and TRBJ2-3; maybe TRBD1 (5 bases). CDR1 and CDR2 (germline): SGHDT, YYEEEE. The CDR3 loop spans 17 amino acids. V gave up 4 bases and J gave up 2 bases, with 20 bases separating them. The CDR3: CASSPGSVGHLTDTQYF. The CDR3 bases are TGTGCCAGCAGCCCAGGGTCGGTTGGACACCTCACAGATACGCAGTATTTT.

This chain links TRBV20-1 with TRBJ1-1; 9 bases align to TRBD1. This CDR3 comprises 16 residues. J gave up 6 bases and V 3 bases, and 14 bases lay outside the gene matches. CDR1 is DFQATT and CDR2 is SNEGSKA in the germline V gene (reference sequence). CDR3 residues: CSASGQGRGGSAEAFF. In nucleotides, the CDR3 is TGCAGTGCTAGTGGACAGGGGAGGGGAGGGTCGGCTGAAGCTTTCTTT.

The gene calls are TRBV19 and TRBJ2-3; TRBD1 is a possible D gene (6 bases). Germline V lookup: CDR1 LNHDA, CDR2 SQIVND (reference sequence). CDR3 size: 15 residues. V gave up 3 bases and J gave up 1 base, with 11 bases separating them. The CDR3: CASSILQGGTDTQYF. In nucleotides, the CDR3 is TGTGCCAGTAGTATCCTACAGGGAGGCACAGATACGCAGTATTTT.

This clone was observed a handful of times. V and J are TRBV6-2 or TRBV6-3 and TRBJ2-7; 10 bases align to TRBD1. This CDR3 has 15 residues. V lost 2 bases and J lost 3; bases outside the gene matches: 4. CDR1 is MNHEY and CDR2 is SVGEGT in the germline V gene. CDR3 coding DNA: TGTGCCAGCAGTTACGAGGGGACAGGGGTCTACGAGCAGTACTTC. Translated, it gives CASSYEGTGVYEQYF.

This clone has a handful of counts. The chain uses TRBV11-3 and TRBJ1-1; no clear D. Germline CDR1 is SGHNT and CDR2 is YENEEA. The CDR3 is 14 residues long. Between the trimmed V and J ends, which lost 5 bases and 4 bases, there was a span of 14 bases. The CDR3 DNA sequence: TGTGCCAGCAGCCCTAACCCCGGTGGCACTGAAGCTTTCTTT. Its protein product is CASSPNPGGTEAFF.

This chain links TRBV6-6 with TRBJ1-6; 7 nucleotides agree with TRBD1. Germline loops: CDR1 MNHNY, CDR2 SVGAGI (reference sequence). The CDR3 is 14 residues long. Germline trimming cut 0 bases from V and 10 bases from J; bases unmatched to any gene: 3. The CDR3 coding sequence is TGTGCCAGCAGTTACTCTGCAGGGGGGTCACCCCTCCACTTT. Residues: CASSYSAGGSPLHF.

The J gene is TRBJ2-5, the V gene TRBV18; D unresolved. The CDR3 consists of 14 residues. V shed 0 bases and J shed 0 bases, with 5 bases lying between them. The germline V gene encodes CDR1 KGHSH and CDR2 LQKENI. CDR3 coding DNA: TGTGCCAGCTCACCACCGGGCAACCAAGAGACCCAGTACTTC. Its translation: CASSPPGNQETQYF.

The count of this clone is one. The CDR3 bases are TGTGCCAGCAGTGAATCCCAGACAATCCGAAACACCATATATTTT. This translates into CASSESQTIRNTIYF. V and J are TRBV25-1 and TRBJ1-3; no reliable D call. In germline, CDR1 is MGHDK, CDR2 SYGVNS. Deletions cut 1 base from V and 5 bases from J, with 12 bases between. CDR3 length: 15 amino acids.

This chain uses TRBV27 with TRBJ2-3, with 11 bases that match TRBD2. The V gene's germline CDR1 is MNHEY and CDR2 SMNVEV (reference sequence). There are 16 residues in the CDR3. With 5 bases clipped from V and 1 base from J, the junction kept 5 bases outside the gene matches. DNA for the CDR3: TGTGCCAGCAGTACGACTAGCGGGGTCGGCACAGATACGCAGTATTTT. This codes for CASSTTSGVGTDTQYF.

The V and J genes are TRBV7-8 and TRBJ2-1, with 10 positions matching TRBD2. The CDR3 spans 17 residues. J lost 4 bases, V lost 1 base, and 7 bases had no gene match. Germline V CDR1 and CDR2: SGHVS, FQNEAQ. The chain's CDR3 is CASSLVGSGGRYNEQFF. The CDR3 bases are TGTGCCAGCAGCTTAGTTGGTAGCGGGGGGAGATACAATGAGCAGTTCTTC.